This T cell receptor beta chain is from a study of blood T cell repertoires in COVID-19. Study in general: There were acute and convalescent COVID-19 samples, and they came from the United States, Italy and Spain. T cells, B-cell-depleted T cells, or PBMCs supplied cDNA or gDNA.

V trimming: 6 bases; J trimming: 7 bases; junction bases outside the gene matches: 4. From germline, CDR1 is DFQATT and CDR2 SNEGSKA (reference sequence). The CDR3 runs 11 residues. Original processing notes: How many nucleated cells were present was estimated from reference gene primer amplification. Data came from immunoSEQ multiplex PCR; TCRdb stores just in-frame clones and leaves some out. Clonal size and the V and J genes are those of that table, whereas D and trimming came from the DNA. The table shows 350,000 to 450,000 clones, with roughly 90% occurring only once. The sequenced sample was peripheral blood. V usage is TRBV20-1 and J usage is TRBJ1-2; 8 bases map to TRBD1. The origin of this receptor is a man between 35 and 55 years old with acute or convalescent COVID-19. CDR3 sequence: CSALQGGGYTF. The CDR3 nucleotides read TGCAGTGCATTACAGGGGGGTGGCTACACCTTC.